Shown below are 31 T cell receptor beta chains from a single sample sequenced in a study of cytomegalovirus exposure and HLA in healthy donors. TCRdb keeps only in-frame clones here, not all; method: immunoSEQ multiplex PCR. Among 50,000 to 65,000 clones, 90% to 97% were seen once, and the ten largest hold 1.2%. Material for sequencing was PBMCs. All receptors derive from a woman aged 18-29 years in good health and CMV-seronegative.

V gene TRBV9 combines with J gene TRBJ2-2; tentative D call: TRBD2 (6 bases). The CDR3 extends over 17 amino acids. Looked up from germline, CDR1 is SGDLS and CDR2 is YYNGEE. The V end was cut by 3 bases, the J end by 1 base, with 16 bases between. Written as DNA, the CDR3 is TGTGCCAGCAGCGCCCCAGTGGGGGGTGGGAACACCGGGGAGCTGTTTTTT. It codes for CASSAPVGGGNTGELFF.

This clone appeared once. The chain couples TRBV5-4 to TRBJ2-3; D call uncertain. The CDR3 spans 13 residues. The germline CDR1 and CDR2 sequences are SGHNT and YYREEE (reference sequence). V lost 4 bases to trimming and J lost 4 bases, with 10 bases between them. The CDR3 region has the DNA TGTGCCAGCAGCCGACATGATGCAGATACGCAGTATTTT. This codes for CASSRHDADTQYF.

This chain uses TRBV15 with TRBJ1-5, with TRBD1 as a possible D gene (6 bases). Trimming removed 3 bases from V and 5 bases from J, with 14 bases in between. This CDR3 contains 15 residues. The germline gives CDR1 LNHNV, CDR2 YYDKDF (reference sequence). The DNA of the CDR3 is TGTGCCACCAGCAGCGATACGGACAGCTATCAGCCCCAGCATTTT. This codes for CATSSDTDSYQPQHF. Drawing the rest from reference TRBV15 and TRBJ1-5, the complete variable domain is DAMVIQNPRYQVTQFGKPVTLSCSQTLNHNVMYWYQQKSSQAPKLLFHYYDKDFNNEADTPDNFQSRRPNTSFCFLDIRSPGLGDTAMYLCATSSDTDSYQPQHFGDGTRLSIL.

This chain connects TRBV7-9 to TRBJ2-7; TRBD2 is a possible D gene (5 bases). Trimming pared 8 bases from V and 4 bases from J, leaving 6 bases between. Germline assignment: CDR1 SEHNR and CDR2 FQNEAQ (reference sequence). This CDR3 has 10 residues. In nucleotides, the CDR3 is TGTGCCAGCGGGGAGTACGAGCAGTACTTC. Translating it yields CASGEYEQYF.

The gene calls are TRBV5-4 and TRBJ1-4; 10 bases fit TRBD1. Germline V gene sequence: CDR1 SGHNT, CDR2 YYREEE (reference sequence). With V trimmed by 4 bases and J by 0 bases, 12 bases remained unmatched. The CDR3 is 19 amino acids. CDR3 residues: CASSGPVGQGPATNEKLFF. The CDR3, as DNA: TGTGCCAGCAGCGGGCCAGTGGGACAGGGGCCCGCAACTAATGAAAAACTGTTTTTT.

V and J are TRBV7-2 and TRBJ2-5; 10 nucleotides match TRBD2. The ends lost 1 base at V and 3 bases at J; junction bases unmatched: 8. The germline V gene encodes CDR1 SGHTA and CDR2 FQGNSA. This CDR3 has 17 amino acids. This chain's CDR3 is CASSLGRASGGEETQYF. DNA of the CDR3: TGTGCCAGCAGCTTAGGGCGGGCTAGCGGGGGCGAAGAGACCCAGTACTTC.

The chain's CDR3 is CASSPRQGGTEAFF. In DNA form, the CDR3 reads TGTGCCAGCTCACCAAGGCAGGGCGGCACTGAAGCTTTCTTT. V is TRBV18 and J is TRBJ1-1, with a possible D match to TRBD1 (5 bases). This CDR3 has 14 residues. Trimming stripped 2 bases from V and 4 bases from J, with 11 bases between. The germline V gene has CDR1 KGHSH and CDR2 LQKENI.

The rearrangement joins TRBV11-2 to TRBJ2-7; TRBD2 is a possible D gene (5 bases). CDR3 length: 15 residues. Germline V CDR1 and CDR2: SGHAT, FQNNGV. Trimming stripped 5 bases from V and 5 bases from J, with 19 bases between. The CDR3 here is CASSPRRRPGDEQYF. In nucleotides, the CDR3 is TGTGCCAGCAGCCCAAGACGCCGACCCGGGGACGAGCAGTACTTC.

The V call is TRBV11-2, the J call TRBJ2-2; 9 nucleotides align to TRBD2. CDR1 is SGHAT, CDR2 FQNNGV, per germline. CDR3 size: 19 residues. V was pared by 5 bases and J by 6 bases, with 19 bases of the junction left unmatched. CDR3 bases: TGTGCCAGCAGCACCAGGTCGGCTAGCGGGATTATCGTCCCCGGGGAGCTGTTTTTT. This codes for CASSTRSASGIIVPGELFF.

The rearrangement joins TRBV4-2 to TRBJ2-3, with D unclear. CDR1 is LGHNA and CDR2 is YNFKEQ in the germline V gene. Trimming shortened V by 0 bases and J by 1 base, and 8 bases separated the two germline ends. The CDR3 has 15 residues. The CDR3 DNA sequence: TGTGCCAGCAGCCAAGAAATGCTAGGCACAGATACGCAGTATTTT. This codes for CASSQEMLGTDTQYF.

CDR3 bases: TGCGCCAGCAGCACCATGGCCCCCGGGGGAGAGACCCAGTACTTC. Residues: CASSTMAPGGETQYF. The gene calls are TRBV5-1 and TRBJ2-5; tentatively, D is TRBD2 (6 bases). Germline CDR1 and CDR2: SGHRS and YFSETQ. The CDR3 contains 15 residues. V lost 4 bases, J lost 4 bases, and 17 bases lay in between.

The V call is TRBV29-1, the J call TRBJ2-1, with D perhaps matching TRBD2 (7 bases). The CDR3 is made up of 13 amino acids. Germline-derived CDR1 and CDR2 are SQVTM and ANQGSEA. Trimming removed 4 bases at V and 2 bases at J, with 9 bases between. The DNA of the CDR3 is TGCAGCGTTGTGGGGGGGCCCTACAATGAGCAGTTCTTC. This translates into CSVVGGPYNEQFF.

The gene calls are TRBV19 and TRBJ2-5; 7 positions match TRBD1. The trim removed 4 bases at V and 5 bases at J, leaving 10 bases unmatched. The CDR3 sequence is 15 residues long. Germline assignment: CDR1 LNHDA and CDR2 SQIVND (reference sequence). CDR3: CASSSPGQMRETQYF. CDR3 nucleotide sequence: TGTGCCAGTAGTAGCCCGGGACAGATGCGGGAGACCCAGTACTTC.

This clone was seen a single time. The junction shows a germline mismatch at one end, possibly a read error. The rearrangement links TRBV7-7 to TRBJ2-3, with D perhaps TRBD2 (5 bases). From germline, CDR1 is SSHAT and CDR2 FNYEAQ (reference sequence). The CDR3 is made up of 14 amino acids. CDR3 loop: CASSPTPGADTQYF. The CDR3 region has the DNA TGTGCTAGCAGCCCCACCCCCGGGGCAGATACGCAGTATTTT. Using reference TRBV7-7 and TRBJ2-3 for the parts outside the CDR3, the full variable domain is GAGVSQSPRYKVTKRGQDVTLRCDPISSHATLYWYQQALGQGPEFLTYFNYEAQPDKSGLPSDRFSAERPEGSISTLTIQRTEQRDSAMYRCASSPTPGADTQYFGPGTRLTVL.

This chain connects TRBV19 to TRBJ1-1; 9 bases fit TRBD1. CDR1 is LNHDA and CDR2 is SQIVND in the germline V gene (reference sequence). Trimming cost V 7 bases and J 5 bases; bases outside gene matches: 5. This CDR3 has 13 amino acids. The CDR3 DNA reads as TGTGCCAGTACGACAGGGGGTGGGACTGAAGCTTTCTTT. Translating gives CASTTGGGTEAFF.

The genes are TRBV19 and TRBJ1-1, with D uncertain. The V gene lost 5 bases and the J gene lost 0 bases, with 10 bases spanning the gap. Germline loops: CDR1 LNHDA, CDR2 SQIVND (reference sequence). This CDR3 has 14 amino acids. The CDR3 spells CASSPLYLNTEAFF. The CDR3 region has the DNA TGTGCCAGTAGTCCCCTATATCTGAACACTGAAGCTTTCTTT.

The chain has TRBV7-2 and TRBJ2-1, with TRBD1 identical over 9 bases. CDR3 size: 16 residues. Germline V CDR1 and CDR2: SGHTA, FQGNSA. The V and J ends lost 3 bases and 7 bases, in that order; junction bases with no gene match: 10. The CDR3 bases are TGTGCCAGCAGCTTGCGGTGGGGACAGGGTGGAAATGAGCAGTTCTTC. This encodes CASSLRWGQGGNEQFF.

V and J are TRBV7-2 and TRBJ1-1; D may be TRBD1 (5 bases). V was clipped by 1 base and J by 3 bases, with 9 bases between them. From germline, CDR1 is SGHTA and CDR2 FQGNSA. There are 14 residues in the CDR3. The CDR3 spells CASSLVRRDTEAFF. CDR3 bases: TGTGCCAGCAGCTTAGTCCGCAGGGACACTGAAGCTTTCTTT.

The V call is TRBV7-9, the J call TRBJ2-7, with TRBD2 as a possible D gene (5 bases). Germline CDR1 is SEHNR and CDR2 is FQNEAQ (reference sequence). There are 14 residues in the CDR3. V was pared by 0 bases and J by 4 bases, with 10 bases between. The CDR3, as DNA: TGTGCCAGCAGCTTAGCTGGCGGCGGGTACGAGCAGTACTTC. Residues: CASSLAGGGYEQYF.

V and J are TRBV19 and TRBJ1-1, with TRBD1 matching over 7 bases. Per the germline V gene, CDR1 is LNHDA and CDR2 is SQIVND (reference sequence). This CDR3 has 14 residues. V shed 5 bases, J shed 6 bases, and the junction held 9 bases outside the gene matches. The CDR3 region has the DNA TGTGCCAGTAGTCACCCAGGGGGGTTCGCTGAAGCTTTCTTT. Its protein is CASSHPGGFAEAFF.

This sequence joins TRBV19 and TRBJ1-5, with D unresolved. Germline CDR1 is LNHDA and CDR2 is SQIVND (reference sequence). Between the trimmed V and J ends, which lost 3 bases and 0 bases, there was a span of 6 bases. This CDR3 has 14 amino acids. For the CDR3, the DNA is TGTGCCAGTAGTATGGGCCCTAGCAATCAGCCCCAGCATTTT. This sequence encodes CASSMGPSNQPQHF.

This chain's CDR3 is CASSAGGRTGELFF. The CDR3 DNA reads TGTGCCAGTAGTGCGGGAGGGCGGACCGGGGAGCTGTTTTTT. The V gene is TRBV19, the J gene TRBJ2-2; 9 bases are shared with TRBD2. This CDR3 has 14 residues. Germline-derived CDR1 and CDR2 are LNHDA and SQIVND (reference sequence). J lost 5 bases, V lost 5 bases, and 3 bases had no gene match.

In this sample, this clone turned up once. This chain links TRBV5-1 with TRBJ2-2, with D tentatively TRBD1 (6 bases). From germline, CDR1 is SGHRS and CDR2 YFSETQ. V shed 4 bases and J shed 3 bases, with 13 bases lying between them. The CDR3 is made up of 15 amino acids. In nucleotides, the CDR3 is TGCGCCAGCAGCCCAACAAAGGGGGACACCGGGGAGCTGTTTTTT. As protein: CASSPTKGDTGELFF.

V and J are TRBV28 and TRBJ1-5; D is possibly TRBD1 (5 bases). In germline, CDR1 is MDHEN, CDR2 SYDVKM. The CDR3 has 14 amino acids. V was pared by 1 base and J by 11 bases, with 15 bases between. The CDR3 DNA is TGTGCCAGCAGTTTATCGGGTGGGGGGGTGGCCCAGCATTTT. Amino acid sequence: CASSLSGGGVAQHF.

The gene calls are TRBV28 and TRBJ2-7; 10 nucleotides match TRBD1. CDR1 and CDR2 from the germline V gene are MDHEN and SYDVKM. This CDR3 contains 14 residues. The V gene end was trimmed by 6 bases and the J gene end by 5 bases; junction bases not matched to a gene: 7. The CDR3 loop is CASRQTGGGDEQYF. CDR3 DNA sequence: TGTGCCAGCAGACAGACAGGGGGCGGGGACGAGCAGTACTTC.

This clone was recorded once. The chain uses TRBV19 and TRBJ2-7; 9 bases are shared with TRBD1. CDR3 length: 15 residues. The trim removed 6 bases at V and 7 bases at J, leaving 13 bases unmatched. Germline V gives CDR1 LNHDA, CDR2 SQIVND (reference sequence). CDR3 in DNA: TGTGCCAGTAGGGGCGCCGGGACAGGGTTGAGGGAGCAGTACTTC. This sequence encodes CASRGAGTGLREQYF.

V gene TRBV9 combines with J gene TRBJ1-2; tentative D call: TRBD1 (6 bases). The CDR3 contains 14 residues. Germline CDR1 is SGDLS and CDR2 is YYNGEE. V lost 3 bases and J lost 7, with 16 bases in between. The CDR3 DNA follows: TGTGCCAGCAGCGGGAACGGGGGGCACGGTGGCTACACCTTC. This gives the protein CASSGNGGHGGYTF.

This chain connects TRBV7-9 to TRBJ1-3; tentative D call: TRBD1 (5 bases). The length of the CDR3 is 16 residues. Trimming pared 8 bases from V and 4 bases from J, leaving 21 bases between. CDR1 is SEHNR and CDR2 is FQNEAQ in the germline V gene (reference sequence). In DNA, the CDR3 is TGTGCCAGCCGGGGTGGAGGGGAAAGTTCCGGAAACACCATATATTTT. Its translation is CASRGGGESSGNTIYF. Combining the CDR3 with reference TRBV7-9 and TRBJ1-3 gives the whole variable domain DTGVSQNPRHKITKRGQNVTFRCDPISEHNRLYWYRQTLGQGPEFLTYFQNEAQLEKSRLLSDRFSAERPKGSFSTLEIQRTEQGDSAMYLCASRGGGESSGNTIYFGEGSWLTVV.

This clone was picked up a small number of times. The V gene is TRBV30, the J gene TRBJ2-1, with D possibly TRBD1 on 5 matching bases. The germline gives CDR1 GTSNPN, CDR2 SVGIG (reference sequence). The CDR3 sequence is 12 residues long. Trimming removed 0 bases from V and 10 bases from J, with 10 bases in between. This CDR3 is CAWSVGLWEQFF. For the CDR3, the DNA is TGTGCCTGGAGTGTGGGGCTCTGGGAGCAGTTCTTC.

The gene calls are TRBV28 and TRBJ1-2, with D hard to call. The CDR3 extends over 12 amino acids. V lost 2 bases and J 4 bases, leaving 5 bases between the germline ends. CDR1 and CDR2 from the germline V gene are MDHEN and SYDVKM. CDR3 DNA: TGTGCCAGCAGTTTAATGGCCTATGGCTACACCTTC. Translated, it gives CASSLMAYGYTF.

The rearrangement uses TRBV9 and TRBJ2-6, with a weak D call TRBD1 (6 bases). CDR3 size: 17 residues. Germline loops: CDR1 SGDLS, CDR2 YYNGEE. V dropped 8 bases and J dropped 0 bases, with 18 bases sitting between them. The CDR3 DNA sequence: TGTGCCAGAATACACAGGGTGGCCCACTCTGGGGCCAACGTCCTGACTTTC. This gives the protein CARIHRVAHSGANVLTF.